Presented here are 19 T cell receptor beta chains from one specimen sequenced in a study of shared clonotypes between healthy human individuals. Terminally differentiated effector memory CD45RA+ cells were excluded by CCR7 positive selection of CD45RO-negative cells. The table came from immunoSEQ multiplex PCR; TCRdb's copy has only in-frame clones and leaves some out. This table has under 2,000,000 clones, approximately 94% appearing once. Material for sequencing was naive CD8+ T cells sorted from blood. The receptors originated from a man between 18 and 29 years old in good health.

The rearrangement joins TRBV6-5 to TRBJ2-1, with a weak D call TRBD2 (5 bases). The germline CDR1 and CDR2 sequences are MNHEY and SVGAGI. The V and J ends lost 0 bases and 8 bases respectively, with 17 bases between them. This CDR3 has 16 residues. CDR3 region: CASSYSGEMPIYEQFF. CDR3 nucleotides: TGTGCCAGCAGTTACTCGGGAGAGATGCCCATATATGAGCAGTTCTTC.

V is TRBV10-2 and J is TRBJ2-7; TRBD1 matches at 9 bases. The V gene end was trimmed by 6 bases and the J gene end by 4 bases; junction bases not matched to a gene: 7. The CDR3 loop spans 14 amino acids. Per germline, CDR1 WSHSY and CDR2 SAAADI. CDR3 in amino acids: CASSDTGGIYEQYF. The CDR3 DNA reads TGCGCCAGCAGCGACACAGGGGGCATATACGAGCAGTACTTC.

V gene TRBV5-6 combines with J gene TRBJ2-7; TRBD2 aligns across 9 bases. The ends lost 4 bases at V and 7 bases at J; junction bases unmatched: 18. The CDR3 runs to 17 residues. Per the germline V gene, CDR1 is SGHDT and CDR2 is YYEEEE. The CDR3, as DNA: TGTGCCAGCAGCCCCGGAGGGAGCGGGAGGCCTTATGAGGAGCAGTACTTC. It translates to CASSPGGSGRPYEEQYF.

The V and J genes are TRBV27 and TRBJ1-1; D ambiguous. Trimming pared 3 bases from V and 7 bases from J, leaving 9 bases between. This CDR3 is 12 amino acids long. Germline V gene sequence: CDR1 MNHEY, CDR2 SMNVEV (reference sequence). The DNA of the CDR3 is TGTGCCAGCAGTTTTGGCGGAGGTGAAGCTTTCTTT. Translation: CASSFGGGEAFF.

This chain joins TRBV7-9 and TRBJ1-2; unclear D gene. Germline loops: CDR1 SEHNR, CDR2 FQNEAQ (reference sequence). CDR3 size: 12 residues. The V gene lost 4 bases and the J gene lost 4 bases, with 7 bases spanning the gap. The CDR3 DNA reads as TGTGCCAGCAGCTCGGTTTTCTATGGCTACACCTTC. Amino acids: CASSSVFYGYTF. Complete variable domain (other parts from reference TRBV7-9 and TRBJ1-2): DTGVSQNPRHKITKRGQNVTFRCDPISEHNRLYWYRQTLGQGPEFLTYFQNEAQLEKSRLLSDRFSAERPKGSFSTLEIQRTEQGDSAMYLCASSSVFYGYTFGSGTRLTVV.

The chain recombines TRBV21-1 with TRBJ2-4; the table calls TRBD2, which could not be checked here. TRBV21-1 corresponds to a pseudogene. The CDR3 spans 18 residues. CDR3 in DNA: TGTGCCAGCCGGGAGGCGCAGCCTAGCGGATTAGCCAAAAACATTCAGTACTTC. Translating it yields CASREAQPSGLAKNIQYF.

This sequence joins TRBV10-3 and TRBJ2-7; 7 bases are a match to TRBD1. Unmatched junction bases numbered 13, after V lost 4 bases and J lost 4 bases. The CDR3 runs to 16 residues. Germline V CDR1 and CDR2: ENHRY, SYGVKD. This chain's CDR3 is CAISVVETGSGYEQYF. In DNA, the CDR3 is TGTGCCATCAGTGTAGTAGAGACAGGGAGTGGGTACGAGCAGTACTTC.

To note about this clone: Other DNA variants within this sample encode the same CDR3. The chain couples TRBV13 to TRBJ2-7, with a weak D call TRBD2 (6 bases). Germline CDR1 and CDR2: PRHDT and FYEKMQ (reference sequence). The CDR3 loop spans 14 amino acids. Between the trimmed V and J ends, which lost 5 bases and 0 bases, there was a span of 11 bases. This CDR3 reads CASSLSGSSYEQYF. CDR3 nucleotide sequence: TGTGCCAGCAGCCTCTCCGGGAGCTCCTACGAGCAGTACTTC. Filled out from reference TRBV13 and TRBJ2-7, the complete variable domain reads AAGVIQSPRHLIKEKRETATLKCYPIPRHDTVYWYQQGPGQDPQFLISFYEKMQSDKGSIPDRFSAQQFSDYHSELNMSSLELGDSALYFCASSLSGSSYEQYFGPGTRLTVT.

The J gene is TRBJ2-7, the V gene TRBV7-2; 9 bases agree with TRBD2. CDR3 length: 14 amino acids. V shed 6 bases and J 4 bases; nucleotides not matched to a gene: 7. Germline lookup yields CDR1 SGHTA and CDR2 FQGNSA. The CDR3 sequence is CASSDSGSWYEQYF. The CDR3 DNA reads as TGTGCCAGCAGTGATAGCGGGAGTTGGTACGAGCAGTACTTC. The whole variable domain, filled in from reference TRBV7-2 and TRBJ2-7, reads GAGVSQSPSNKVTEKGKDVELRCDPISGHTALYWYRQSLGQGLEFLIYFQGNSAPDKSGLPSDRFSAERTGGSVSTLTIQRTQQEDSAVYLCASSDSGSWYEQYFGPGTRLTVT.

This clone was seen just once. The chain recombines TRBV6-1 with TRBJ2-5, with D unresolved. Germline CDR1 is MNHNS and CDR2 is SASEGT. The CDR3 spans 14 residues. V shed 4 bases and J shed 4 bases, with 13 bases lying between them. The CDR3 loop reads CASSGYGQGETQYF. For the CDR3, the DNA is TGTGCCAGCAGTGGTTATGGCCAAGGAGAGACCCAGTACTTC.

This rearrangement joins TRBV5-1 to TRBJ2-2; no clear D. Germline CDR1 reads SGHRS; CDR2 reads YFSETQ. CDR3 length: 16 residues. Trimming removed 3 bases from V and 4 bases from J, with 16 bases in between. The CDR3 loop reads CASSSPAGWGTGELFF. The CDR3 nucleotides read TGCGCCAGCAGCTCCCCGGCCGGTTGGGGCACCGGGGAGCTGTTTTTT.

The chain employs TRBV7-2 and TRBJ2-7; D perhaps matches TRBD2 (6 bases). Germline assignment: CDR1 SGHTA and CDR2 FQGNSA. CDR3 length equals 13 residues. Trimming removed 5 bases at V and 7 bases at J, with 15 bases between. CDR3 DNA sequence: TGTGCCAGCAGCCTTGACCCCGCGGGGGAGCAGTACTTC. Protein product: CASSLDPAGEQYF. Filled out from reference TRBV7-2 and TRBJ2-7, the complete variable domain reads GAGVSQSPSNKVTEKGKDVELRCDPISGHTALYWYRQSLGQGLEFLIYFQGNSAPDKSGLPSDRFSAERTGGSVSTLTIQRTQQEDSAVYLCASSLDPAGEQYFGPGTRLTVT.

The rearrangement uses TRBV4-1 and TRBJ2-7; weak D call: TRBD2 (6 bases). Trimming left V 0 bases short and J 6 bases short, with 12 bases between. This CDR3 comprises 14 residues. Germline V gene data show CDR1 as MGHRA and CDR2 as YSYEKL. CDR3 amino acids: CASSQDKLGGEQYF. CDR3 coding DNA: TGCGCCAGCAGCCAAGATAAATTGGGGGGCGAGCAGTACTTC.

This clone has just one count. The rearrangement joins TRBV6-5 to TRBJ2-6, with D unresolved. CDR1 MNHEY and CDR2 SVGAGI come from the germline V gene. With 2 bases removed from V and 0 bases from J, the gap between germline ends came to 5 bases. This CDR3 spans 15 amino acids. The CDR3 bases are TGTGCCAGCAGTTACATTGTCTCTGGGGCCAACGTCCTGACTTTC. Its protein is CASSYIVSGANVLTF.

The V and J genes are TRBV29-1 and TRBJ1-4; D is unclear. V lost 3 bases and J lost 7, with 9 bases in between. Germline V gives CDR1 SQVTM, CDR2 ANQGSEA. This CDR3 comprises 12 residues. CDR3: CSVDLGGEKLFF. For the CDR3, the DNA is TGCAGCGTTGATTTAGGCGGTGAAAAACTGTTTTTT.

The genes are TRBV7-6 and TRBJ2-5; D assignment may be TRBD1 or TRBD2 (6 bases each). The CDR3 has 19 residues. V lost 0 bases, J lost 5 bases, and 25 bases lay in between. The germline gives CDR1 SGHVS, CDR2 FNYEAQ. CDR3 amino acids: CASSLALPGQSGPWETQYF. CDR3 bases: TGTGCCAGCAGCTTAGCGCTTCCGGGACAAAGCGGGCCCTGGGAGACCCAGTACTTC.

This clone was observed a single time. In nucleotides, the CDR3 is TGTGCCAGCAGAAAGTCCGGGGCTTTTTACGACGGGGAGCTGTTTTTT. Translation: CASRKSGAFYDGELFF. The V and J genes are TRBV27 and TRBJ2-2; D possibly matches TRBD1 or TRBD2 (5 bases each). Looked up from germline, CDR1 is MNHEY and CDR2 is SMNVEV (reference sequence). Trimming took off 6 bases at V and 7 bases at J, with 21 bases between the two ends. The CDR3 contains 16 residues.

The chain couples TRBV6-6 to TRBJ1-6; 9 bases are a match to TRBD1. Trimming at V came to 0 bases and at J to 7 bases, leaving 1 base not matched to a gene. CDR1 and CDR2 from the germline V gene are MNHNY and SVGAGI (reference sequence). The CDR3 totals 15 residues. The CDR3 spells CASSYSTGGNSPLHF. The DNA of the CDR3 is TGTGCCAGCAGTTACTCGACAGGGGGGAATTCACCCCTCCACTTT.

V usage is TRBV23-1 and J usage is TRBJ1-4, with 8 positions matching TRBD1. TRBV23-1 counts as an open reading frame of uncertain function. V gave up 0 bases and J gave up 6 bases; unmatched junction bases: 12. The CDR3 length is 18 residues. The CDR3 bases are TGCGCCAGCAGTCAATCTTTGTTGCGACAGGGGCCCTATGAAAAACTGTTTTTT. This sequence encodes CASSQSLLRQGPYEKLFF.